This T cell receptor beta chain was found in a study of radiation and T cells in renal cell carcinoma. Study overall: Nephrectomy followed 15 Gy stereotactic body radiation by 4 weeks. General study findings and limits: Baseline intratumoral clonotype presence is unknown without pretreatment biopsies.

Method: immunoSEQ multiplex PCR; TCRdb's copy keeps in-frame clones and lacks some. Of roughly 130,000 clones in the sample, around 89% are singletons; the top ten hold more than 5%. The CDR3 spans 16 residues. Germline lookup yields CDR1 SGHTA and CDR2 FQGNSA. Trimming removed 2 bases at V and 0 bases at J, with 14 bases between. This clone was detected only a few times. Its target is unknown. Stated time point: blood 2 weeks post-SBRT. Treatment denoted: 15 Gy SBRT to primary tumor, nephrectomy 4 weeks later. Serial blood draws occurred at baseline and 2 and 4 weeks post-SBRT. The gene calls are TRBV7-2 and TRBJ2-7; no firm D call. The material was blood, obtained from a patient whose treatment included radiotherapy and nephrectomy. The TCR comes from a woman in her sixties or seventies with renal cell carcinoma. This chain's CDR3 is CASSLLLIRSSYEQYF. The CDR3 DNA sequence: TGTGCCAGCAGCTTATTGTTGATTAGAAGCTCCTACGAGCAGTACTTC.